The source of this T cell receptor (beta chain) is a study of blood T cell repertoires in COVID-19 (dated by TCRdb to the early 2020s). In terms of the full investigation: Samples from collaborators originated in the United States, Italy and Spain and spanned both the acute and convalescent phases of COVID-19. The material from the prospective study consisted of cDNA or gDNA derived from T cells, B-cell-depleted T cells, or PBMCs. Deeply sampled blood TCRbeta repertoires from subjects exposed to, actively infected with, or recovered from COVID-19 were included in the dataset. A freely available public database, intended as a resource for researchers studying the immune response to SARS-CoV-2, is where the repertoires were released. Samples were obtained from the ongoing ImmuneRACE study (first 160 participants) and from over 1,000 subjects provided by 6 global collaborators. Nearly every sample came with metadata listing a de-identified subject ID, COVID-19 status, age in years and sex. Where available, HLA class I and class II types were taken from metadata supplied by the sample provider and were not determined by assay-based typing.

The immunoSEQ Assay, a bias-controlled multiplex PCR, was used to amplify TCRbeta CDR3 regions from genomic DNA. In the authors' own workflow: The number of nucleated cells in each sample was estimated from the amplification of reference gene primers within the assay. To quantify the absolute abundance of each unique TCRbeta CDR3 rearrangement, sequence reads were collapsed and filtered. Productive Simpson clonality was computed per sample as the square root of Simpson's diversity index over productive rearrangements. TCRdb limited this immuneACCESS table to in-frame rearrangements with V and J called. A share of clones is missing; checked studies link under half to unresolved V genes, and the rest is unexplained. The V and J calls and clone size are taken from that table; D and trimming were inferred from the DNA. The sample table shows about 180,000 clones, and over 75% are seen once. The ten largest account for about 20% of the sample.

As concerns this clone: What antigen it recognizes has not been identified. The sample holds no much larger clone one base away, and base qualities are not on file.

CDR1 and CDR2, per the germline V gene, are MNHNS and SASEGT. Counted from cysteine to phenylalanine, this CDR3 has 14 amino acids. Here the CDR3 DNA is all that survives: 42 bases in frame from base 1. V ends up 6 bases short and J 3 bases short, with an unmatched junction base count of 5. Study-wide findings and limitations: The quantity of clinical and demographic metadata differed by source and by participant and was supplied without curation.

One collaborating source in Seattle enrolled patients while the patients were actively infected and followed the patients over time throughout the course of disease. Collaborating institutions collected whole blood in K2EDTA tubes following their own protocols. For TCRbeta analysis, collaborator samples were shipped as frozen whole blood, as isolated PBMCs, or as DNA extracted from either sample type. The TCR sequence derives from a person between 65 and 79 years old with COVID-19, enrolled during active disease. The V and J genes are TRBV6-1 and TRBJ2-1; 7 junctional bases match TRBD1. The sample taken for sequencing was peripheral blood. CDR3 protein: CASRPGQSYNEQFF. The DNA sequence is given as TGTGCCAGCAGACCGGGACAGAGCTACAATGAGCAGTTCTTC.